One and the same sample provided the 18 T cell receptor beta chains below, sequenced in a study of response to subunit inactivated influenza vaccine. From the RT-PCR reads, TCRdb called clonotypes with MiXCR, one entry per CDR3 protein. Of about 520,000 distinct CDR3 sequences listed, around 25% are singletons. The specimen comprised CD4+ T cells sorted from PBMCs, sampled 4 to 6 days after vaccination. Every receptor here comes from a man aged 45-60 years who received an inactivated influenza vaccine.

This clonotype was seen at least ten times. The rearrangement links TRBV12-3 or TRBV12-4 to TRBJ2-1; D remains ambiguous. V was trimmed by 1 base and J by 7 bases, leaving 5 bases between them. This CDR3 has 12 amino acids. CDR3: CASSLVRNEQFF. The CDR3 DNA is TGTGCCAGCAGTTTAGTAAGGAATGAGCAGTTCTTC.

This clonotype was counted a few times. The chain employs TRBV12-3 or TRBV12-4 and TRBJ1-1, with D possibly TRBD1 on 5 matching bases. Trimming stripped 6 bases from V and 2 bases from J, with 10 bases between. The CDR3 covers 13 residues. The CDR3 loop reads CASRGLANTEAFF. The CDR3 coding sequence is TGTGCCAGCAGGGGGCTCGCCAACACTGAAGCTTTCTTT.

This clonotype came up once. The V gene is TRBV29-1, the J gene TRBJ1-2, with D possibly being TRBD1 (5 bases). Germline V gives CDR1 SQVTM, CDR2 ANQGSEA. The CDR3 spans 14 residues. V lost 2 bases to trimming and J lost 0 bases, with 10 bases between them. CDR3 in amino acids: CSVEIEGPNYGYTF. Here the CDR3 DNA reads TGCAGCGTTGAAATAGAGGGACCTAACTATGGCTACACCTTC.

This sequence joins TRBV2 and TRBJ2-5, with a tentative D call TRBD1 (6 bases). V was clipped by 6 bases and J by 6 bases, with 11 bases between them. There are 12 residues in the CDR3. Germline V gene data show CDR1 as SNHLY and CDR2 as FYNNEI. The CDR3 sequence is CASRQGGQTQYF. CDR3 nucleotide sequence: TGTGCCAGCAGACAGGGTGGACAGACCCAGTACTTC.

V usage is TRBV3-1 and J usage is TRBJ1-6; D perhaps matches TRBD1 (6 bases). Germline CDR1 reads LGHDT; CDR2 reads YNNKEL (reference sequence). The CDR3 runs 15 residues. The V and J ends lost 7 bases and 7 bases respectively, with 17 bases between them. This chain's CDR3 is CASTVGAQENSPLHF. CDR3 sequence (DNA): TGTGCCAGCACCGTGGGGGCACAGGAGAATTCACCCCTCCACTTT.

This chain links TRBV12-3 or TRBV12-4 with TRBJ2-7, with 12 positions matching TRBD2. V lost 5 bases to trimming and J lost 6 bases; unmatched junction nucleotides: 5. The CDR3 covers 14 residues. The CDR3, as DNA: TGTGCCAGCAGTCGCCGGACTAGCGGGACCGAGCAGTACTTC. It encodes CASSRRTSGTEQYF.

The J gene is TRBJ1-5, the V gene TRBV4-1; D is perhaps TRBD1 (6 bases). V lost 4 bases, J lost 0 bases, and 13 bases lay in between. The CDR3 contains 16 residues. In germline, CDR1 is MGHRA, CDR2 YSYEKL. As DNA, the CDR3 is TGCGCCAGCAGCCTATCTTACAGGGTTAGCAATCAGCCCCAGCATTTT. Protein sequence: CASSLSYRVSNQPQHF.

This clonotype has more than one count but fewer than ten. This chain joins TRBV29-1 and TRBJ2-1, with 11 bases lining up with TRBD2. The junction had 12 bases not matched to a gene; V was cut back by 5 bases and J by 3 bases. The CDR3 extends over 17 amino acids. Germline loops: CDR1 SQVTM, CDR2 ANQGSEA. The CDR3, as DNA: TGCAGCGTTCTCCGGACTAGCGGGCAGAGCATCTACAATGAGCAGTTCTTC. As protein: CSVLRTSGQSIYNEQFF.

This chain joins TRBV5-1 and TRBJ2-3; 11 bases fit TRBD2. Germline CDR1 reads SGHRS; CDR2 reads YFSETQ. The CDR3 has 14 amino acids. The V segment lost 5 bases and the J segment 5 bases; nucleotides outside the gene matches: 4. The CDR3 DNA reads as TGCGCCAGCAGACTAGCGGGAGTGAGAGATACGCAGTATTTT. This gives the protein CASRLAGVRDTQYF.

This clonotype was recorded a few times. This chain joins TRBV25-1 and TRBJ2-5; D is perhaps TRBD2 (6 bases). This CDR3 is built from 16 residues. The V gene lost 8 bases and the J gene lost 1 base, with 20 bases spanning the gap. The V gene's germline CDR1 is MGHDK and CDR2 SYGVNS. CDR3 nucleotide sequence: TGTGCCAGCCCTTCAGAAGGGGTGCGGGGCCAAGAGACCCAGTACTTC. Protein sequence: CASPSEGVRGQETQYF.

The rearrangement links TRBV4-3 to TRBJ2-7, with 8 bases matching TRBD2. Germline assignment: CDR1 LGHNA and CDR2 YSLEER. The ends lost 4 bases at V and 7 bases at J; junction bases unmatched: 12. The CDR3 extends over 15 amino acids. The chain's CDR3 is CASSLDAGLVGEQYF. DNA for the CDR3: TGCGCCAGCAGCCTTGATGCGGGACTAGTGGGTGAGCAGTACTTC.

This clonotype was counted ten times or more. This chain links TRBV7-2 with TRBJ2-2; D is unresolved. CDR3 length equals 15 residues. V shed 5 bases and J shed 0 bases, with 10 bases lying between them. Germline lookup yields CDR1 SGHTA and CDR2 FQGNSA. CDR3 in amino acids: CASSQQGPNTGELFF. The CDR3 nucleotides are TGTGCCAGCAGCCAACAAGGCCCGAACACCGGGGAGCTGTTTTTT.

The V gene is TRBV20-1, the J gene TRBJ1-2; D gene ambiguous. Germline V gene lookup returns CDR1 DFQATT and CDR2 SNEGSKA (reference sequence). The CDR3 extends over 14 amino acids. V was trimmed by 3 bases and J by 4 bases, leaving 15 bases between them. The CDR3: CSASDSETGYGYTF. The CDR3 DNA sequence: TGCAGTGCTAGCGATTCTGAAACGGGCTATGGCTACACCTTC.

The table lists this clonotype with a few counts. This chain joins TRBV6-5 and TRBJ2-5; perhaps TRBD1 as D (8 bases). The ends were cut back, 0 bases at V and 4 bases at J, with 12 bases in the middle. Germline CDR1 and CDR2: MNHEY and SVGAGI. This CDR3 contains 15 residues. CDR3 DNA: TGTGCCAGCAGTTACTCGAGCGGGACAGGAGAGACCCAGTACTTC. It codes for CASSYSSGTGETQYF.

This clonotype was observed a few times. This chain links TRBV9 with TRBJ1-4, with TRBD1 identical over 10 bases. Per germline, CDR1 SGDLS and CDR2 YYNGEE. Losses at the gene ends were 4 bases for V and 0 bases for J; bases not matched to a gene: 12. The CDR3 has 19 residues. For the CDR3, the DNA is TGTGCCAGCAGCACGCCCCGGGACAGGGGATATGCAACTAATGAAAAACTGTTTTTT. Translating it yields CASSTPRDRGYATNEKLFF.

This chain joins TRBV7-8 and TRBJ1-6; D not certain. CDR3 length equals 14 residues. V was trimmed by 0 bases and J by 7 bases, leaving 7 bases between them. CDR1 and CDR2 from the germline V gene are SGHVS and FQNEAQ. The CDR3 protein is CASSLAQSNSPLHF. The CDR3 region has the DNA TGTGCCAGCAGCTTAGCACAGTCAAATTCACCCCTCCACTTT.

The V and J genes are TRBV15 and TRBJ2-5, with 8 positions matching TRBD2. V was pared by 0 bases and J by 3 bases, with 3 bases of the junction left unmatched. CDR3 length: 15 amino acids. Germline V gives CDR1 LNHNV, CDR2 YYDKDF (reference sequence). The CDR3 bases are TGTGCCACCAGCAGAGATCATAGCGGGAAAGAGACCCAGTACTTC. This sequence encodes CATSRDHSGKETQYF.

CDR3 coding DNA: TGTGCCAGCAGTGAAACAGCTAGGTACACCGGGGAGCTGTTTTTT. The encoded protein is CASSETARYTGELFF. The genes are TRBV2 and TRBJ2-2; D unclear. The CDR3 spans 15 residues. The germline V gene encodes CDR1 SNHLY and CDR2 FYNNEI. Trimming left V 2 bases short and J 3 bases short, with 10 bases between.